The 2 T cell receptor beta chains listed next were all sequenced from one sample in a study of glioma-infiltrating T cells. Using RNA template, CDR3s of TCR alpha and beta were amplified with iRepertoire arm-PCR. TCRdb used MiXCR to reprocess the multiplex PCR reads, holding one entry per CDR3 protein. The sample gives about 22,000 distinct CDR3 sequences, 20% to 25% of which show up once; about an eighth is in the top ten. Source material: glioma tissue, nonneoplastic brain tissue, or PBMCs (not recorded which). Receptors were obtained from a human donor with low-grade glioma or glioblastoma, undergoing nonglioma brain surgery, or in good health (not recorded which).

This clonotype was counted ten times or more. This sequence joins TRBV7-2 and TRBJ2-3, with D perhaps matching TRBD2 (5 bases). The CDR3 contains 14 residues. CDR1 and CDR2 from the germline V gene are SGHTA and FQGNSA. Trimming pared 7 bases from V and 4 bases from J, leaving 15 bases between. CDR3 bases: TGTGCCAGCACCCCCCGGGCGGGCGCAGATACGCAGTATTTT. It specifies CASTPRAGADTQYF.

This clonotype has ten or more counts. This chain links TRBV6-1 with TRBJ1-3, with D possibly matching TRBD1 (5 bases). V lost 6 bases and J 0 bases, leaving 12 bases between the germline ends. Germline CDR1 is MNHNS and CDR2 is SASEGT. CDR3 length: 15 amino acids. The CDR3: CASSRSDSSGNTIYF. The CDR3 DNA sequence: TGTGCCAGCAGCCGATCTGACAGCTCTGGAAACACCATATATTTT.